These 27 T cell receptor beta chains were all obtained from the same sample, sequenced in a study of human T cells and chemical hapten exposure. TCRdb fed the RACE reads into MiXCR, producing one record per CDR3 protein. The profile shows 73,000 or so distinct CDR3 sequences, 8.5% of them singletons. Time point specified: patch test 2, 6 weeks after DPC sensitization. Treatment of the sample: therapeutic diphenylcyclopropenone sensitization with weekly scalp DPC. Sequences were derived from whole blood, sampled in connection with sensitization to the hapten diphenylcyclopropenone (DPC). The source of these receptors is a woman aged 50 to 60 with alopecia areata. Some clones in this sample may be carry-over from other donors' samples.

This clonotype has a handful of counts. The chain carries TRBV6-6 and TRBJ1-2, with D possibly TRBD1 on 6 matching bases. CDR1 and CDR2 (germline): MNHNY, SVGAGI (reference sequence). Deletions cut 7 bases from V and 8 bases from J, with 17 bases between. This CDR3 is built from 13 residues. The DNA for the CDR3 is TGTGCCAGCATTAAGAACAGGGTAAAAGGCTACACCTTC. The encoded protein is CASIKNRVKGYTF.

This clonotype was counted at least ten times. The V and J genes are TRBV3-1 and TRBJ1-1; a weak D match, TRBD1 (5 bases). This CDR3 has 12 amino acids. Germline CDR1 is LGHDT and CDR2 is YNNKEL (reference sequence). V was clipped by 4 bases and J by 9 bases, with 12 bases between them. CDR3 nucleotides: TGTGCCAGCAGCCGAGGGACGGAGAAAGCTTTCTTT. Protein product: CASSRGTEKAFF.

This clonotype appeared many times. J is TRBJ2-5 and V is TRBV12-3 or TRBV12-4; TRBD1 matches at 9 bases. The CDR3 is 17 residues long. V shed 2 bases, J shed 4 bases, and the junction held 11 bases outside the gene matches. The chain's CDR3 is CASSLWVGTGSGETQYF. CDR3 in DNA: TGTGCCAGCAGTTTATGGGTCGGGACAGGGTCTGGAGAGACCCAGTACTTC.

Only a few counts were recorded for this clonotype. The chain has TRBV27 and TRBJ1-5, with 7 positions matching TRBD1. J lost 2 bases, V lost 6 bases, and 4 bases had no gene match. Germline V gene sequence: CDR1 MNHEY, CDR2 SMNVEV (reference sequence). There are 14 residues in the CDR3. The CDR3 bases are TGTGCCAGCAGGAGGGGGCTTGGCAATCAGCCCCAGCATTTT. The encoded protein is CASRRGLGNQPQHF.

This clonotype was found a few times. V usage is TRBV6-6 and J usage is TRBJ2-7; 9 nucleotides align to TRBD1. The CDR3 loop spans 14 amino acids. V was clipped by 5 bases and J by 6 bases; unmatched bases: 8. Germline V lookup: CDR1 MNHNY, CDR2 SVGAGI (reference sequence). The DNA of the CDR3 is TGTGCCAGCAGTGGGACAGGGAGGAGTAGCGAGCAGTACTTC. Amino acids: CASSGTGRSSEQYF.

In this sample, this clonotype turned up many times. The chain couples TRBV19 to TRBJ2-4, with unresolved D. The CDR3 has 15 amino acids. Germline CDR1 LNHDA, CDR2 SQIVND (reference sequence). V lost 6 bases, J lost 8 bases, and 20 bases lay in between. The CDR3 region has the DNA TGTGCCAGTAGGCCCCTAGGGTCCGAAGGCGACATTCAGTACTTC. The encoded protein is CASRPLGSEGDIQYF.

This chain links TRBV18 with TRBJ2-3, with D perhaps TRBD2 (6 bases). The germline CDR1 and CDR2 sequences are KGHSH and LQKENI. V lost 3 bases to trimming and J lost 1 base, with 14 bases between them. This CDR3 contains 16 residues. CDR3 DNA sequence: TGTGCCAGCTCACCGGGACTTGGCGGGGGCACAGATACGCAGTATTTT. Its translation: CASSPGLGGGTDTQYF.

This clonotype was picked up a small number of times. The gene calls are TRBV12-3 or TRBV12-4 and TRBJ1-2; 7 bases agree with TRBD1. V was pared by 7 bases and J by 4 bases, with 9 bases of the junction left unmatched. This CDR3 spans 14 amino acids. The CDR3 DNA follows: TGTGCCAGCACCAGAGGACAGGCCTTCTATGGCTACACCTTC. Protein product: CASTRGQAFYGYTF.

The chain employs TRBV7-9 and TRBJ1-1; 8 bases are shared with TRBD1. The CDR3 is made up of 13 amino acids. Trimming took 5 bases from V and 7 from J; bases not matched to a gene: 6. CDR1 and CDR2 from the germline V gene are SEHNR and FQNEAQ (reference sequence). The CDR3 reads CASSPRTGIEAFF. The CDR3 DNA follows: TGTGCCAGCAGCCCAAGGACAGGGATTGAAGCTTTCTTT.

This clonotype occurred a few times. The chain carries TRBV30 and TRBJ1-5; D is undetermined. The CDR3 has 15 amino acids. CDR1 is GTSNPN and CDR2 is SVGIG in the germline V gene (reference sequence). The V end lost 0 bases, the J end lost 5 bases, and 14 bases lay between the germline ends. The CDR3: CAWSVPHGPDQPQHF. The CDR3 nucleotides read TGTGCCTGGAGTGTACCCCACGGTCCGGATCAGCCCCAGCATTTT.

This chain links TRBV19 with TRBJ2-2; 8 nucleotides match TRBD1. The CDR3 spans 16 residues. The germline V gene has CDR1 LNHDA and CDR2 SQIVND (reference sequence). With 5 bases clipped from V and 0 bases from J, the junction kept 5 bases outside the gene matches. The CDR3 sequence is CASSASGGSNTGELFF. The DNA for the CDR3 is TGTGCCAGTAGTGCCTCAGGGGGCTCGAACACCGGGGAGCTGTTTTTT.

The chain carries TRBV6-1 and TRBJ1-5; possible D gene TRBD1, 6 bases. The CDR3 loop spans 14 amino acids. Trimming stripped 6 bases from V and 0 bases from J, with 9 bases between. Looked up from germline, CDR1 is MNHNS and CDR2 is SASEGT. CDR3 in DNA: TGTGCCAGCAGCCACAGGGATAGCAATCAGCCCCAGCATTTT. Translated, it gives CASSHRDSNQPQHF.

CDR3 in amino acids: CASSLDGHYEQYF. CDR3 nucleotides: TGTGCCAGCAGCCTGGACGGACACTACGAGCAGTACTTC. The chain links TRBV28 to TRBJ2-7, with a tentative D call TRBD1 (5 bases). Per germline, CDR1 MDHEN and CDR2 SYDVKM. V lost 6 bases, J lost 3 bases, and 12 bases lay in between. The CDR3 contains 13 residues.

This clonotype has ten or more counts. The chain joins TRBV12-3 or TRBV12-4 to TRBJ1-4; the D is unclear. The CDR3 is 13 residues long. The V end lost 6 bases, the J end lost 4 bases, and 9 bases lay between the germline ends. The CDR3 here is CASSWQSNEKLFF. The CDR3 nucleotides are TGTGCCAGCAGCTGGCAGAGTAATGAAAAACTGTTTTTT.

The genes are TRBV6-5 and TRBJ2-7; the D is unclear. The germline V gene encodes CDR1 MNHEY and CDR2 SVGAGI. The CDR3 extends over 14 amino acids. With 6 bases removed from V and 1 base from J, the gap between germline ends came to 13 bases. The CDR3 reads CASSPAGGSYEQYF. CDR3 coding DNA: TGTGCCAGCAGCCCGGCCGGTGGATCCTACGAGCAGTACTTC.

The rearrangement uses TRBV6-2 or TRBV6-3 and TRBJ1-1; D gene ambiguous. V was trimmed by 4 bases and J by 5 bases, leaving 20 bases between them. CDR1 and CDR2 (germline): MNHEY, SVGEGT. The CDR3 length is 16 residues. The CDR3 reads CASSWIPGHGGTEAFF. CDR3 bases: TGTGCCAGCAGTTGGATCCCGGGCCACGGAGGGACTGAAGCTTTCTTT.

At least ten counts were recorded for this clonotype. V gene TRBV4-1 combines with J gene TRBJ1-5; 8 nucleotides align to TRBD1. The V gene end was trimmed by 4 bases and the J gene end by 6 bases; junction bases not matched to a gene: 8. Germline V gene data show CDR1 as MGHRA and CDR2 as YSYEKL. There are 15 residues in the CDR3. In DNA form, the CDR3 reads TGCGCCAGCAGCCTAACCACAGGGGGAGGTCAGCCCCAGCATTTT. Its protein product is CASSLTTGGGQPQHF.

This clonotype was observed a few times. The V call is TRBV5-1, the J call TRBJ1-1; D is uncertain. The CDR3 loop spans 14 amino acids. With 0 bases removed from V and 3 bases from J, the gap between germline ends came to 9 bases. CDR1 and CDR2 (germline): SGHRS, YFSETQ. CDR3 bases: TGCGCCAGCAGCTTGGCCGCAGGAGACACTGAAGCTTTCTTT. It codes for CASSLAAGDTEAFF.

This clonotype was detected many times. This CDR3 is CASSALAPEVNEQFF. The CDR3 region has the DNA TGCGCCAGCAGCGCCCTAGCACCGGAGGTGAATGAGCAGTTCTTC. The rearrangement links TRBV5-1 to TRBJ2-1; tentatively, D is TRBD2 (5 bases). The germline V and J ends were trimmed by 4 bases and 7 bases, with 18 bases remaining between them. The germline V gene has CDR1 SGHRS and CDR2 YFSETQ. The CDR3 is 15 residues long.

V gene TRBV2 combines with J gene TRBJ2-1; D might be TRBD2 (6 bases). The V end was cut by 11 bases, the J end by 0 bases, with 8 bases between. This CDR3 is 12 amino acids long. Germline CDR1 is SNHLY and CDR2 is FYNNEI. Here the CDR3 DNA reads TGTGCCTCCGGGAGCTCCTACAATGAGCAGTTCTTC. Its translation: CASGSSYNEQFF.

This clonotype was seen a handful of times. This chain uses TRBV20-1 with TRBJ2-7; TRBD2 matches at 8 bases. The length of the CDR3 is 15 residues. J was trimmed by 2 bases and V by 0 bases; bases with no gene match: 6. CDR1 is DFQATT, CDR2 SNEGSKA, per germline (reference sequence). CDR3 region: CSARDPRGGTYEQYF. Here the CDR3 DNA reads TGCAGTGCTAGAGATCCCCGGGGGGGGACCTACGAGCAGTACTTC.

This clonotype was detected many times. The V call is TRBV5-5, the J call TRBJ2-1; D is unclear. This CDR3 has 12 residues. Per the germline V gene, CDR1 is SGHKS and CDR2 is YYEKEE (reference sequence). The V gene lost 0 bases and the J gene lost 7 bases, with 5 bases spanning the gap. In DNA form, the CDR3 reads TGTGCCAGCAGCTTGGTAGCTAATGAGCAGTTCTTC. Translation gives CASSLVANEQFF.

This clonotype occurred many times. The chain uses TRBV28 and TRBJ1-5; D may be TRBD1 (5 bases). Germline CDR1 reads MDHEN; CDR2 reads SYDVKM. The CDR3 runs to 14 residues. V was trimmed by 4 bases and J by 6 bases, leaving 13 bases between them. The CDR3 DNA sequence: TGTGCCAGCAGTTCCGGGGGAGGTAGTCAGCCCCAGCATTTT. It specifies CASSSGGGSQPQHF. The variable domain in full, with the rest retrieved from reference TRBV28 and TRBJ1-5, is DVKVTQSSRYLVKRTGEKVFLECVQDMDHENMFWYRQDPGLGLRLIYFSYDVKMKEKGDIPEGYSVSREKKERFSLILESASTNQTSMYLCASSSGGGSQPQHFGDGTRLSIL.

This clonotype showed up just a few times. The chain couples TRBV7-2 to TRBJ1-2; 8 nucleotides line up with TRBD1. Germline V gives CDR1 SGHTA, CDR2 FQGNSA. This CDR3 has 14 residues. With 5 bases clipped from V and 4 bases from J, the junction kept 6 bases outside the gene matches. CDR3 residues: CASSTAGGGYGYTF. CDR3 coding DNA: TGTGCCAGCAGCACCGCAGGGGGCGGCTATGGCTACACCTTC.

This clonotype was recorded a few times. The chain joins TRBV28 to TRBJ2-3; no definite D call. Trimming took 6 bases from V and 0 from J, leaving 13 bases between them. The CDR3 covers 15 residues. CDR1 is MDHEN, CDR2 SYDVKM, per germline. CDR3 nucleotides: TGTGCCAGCAGCGTCCTACCTTCTAGCACAGATACGCAGTATTTT. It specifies CASSVLPSSTDTQYF.

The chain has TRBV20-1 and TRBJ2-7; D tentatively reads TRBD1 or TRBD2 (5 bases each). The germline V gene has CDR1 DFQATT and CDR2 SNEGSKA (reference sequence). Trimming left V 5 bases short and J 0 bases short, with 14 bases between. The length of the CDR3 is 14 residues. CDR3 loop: CSARPWDGSYEQYF. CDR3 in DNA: TGCAGTGCTCGCCCCTGGGACGGCTCCTACGAGCAGTACTTC.

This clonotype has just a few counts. CDR3 bases: TGTGCCAGCAGTTTACTCAGGGAGGGTGAGCAGTTCTTC. It specifies CASSLLREGEQFF. The V gene is TRBV12-3 or TRBV12-4, the J gene TRBJ2-1; 7 bases align to TRBD2. V lost 2 bases to trimming and J lost 9 bases; unmatched junction nucleotides: 4. This CDR3 comprises 13 residues.